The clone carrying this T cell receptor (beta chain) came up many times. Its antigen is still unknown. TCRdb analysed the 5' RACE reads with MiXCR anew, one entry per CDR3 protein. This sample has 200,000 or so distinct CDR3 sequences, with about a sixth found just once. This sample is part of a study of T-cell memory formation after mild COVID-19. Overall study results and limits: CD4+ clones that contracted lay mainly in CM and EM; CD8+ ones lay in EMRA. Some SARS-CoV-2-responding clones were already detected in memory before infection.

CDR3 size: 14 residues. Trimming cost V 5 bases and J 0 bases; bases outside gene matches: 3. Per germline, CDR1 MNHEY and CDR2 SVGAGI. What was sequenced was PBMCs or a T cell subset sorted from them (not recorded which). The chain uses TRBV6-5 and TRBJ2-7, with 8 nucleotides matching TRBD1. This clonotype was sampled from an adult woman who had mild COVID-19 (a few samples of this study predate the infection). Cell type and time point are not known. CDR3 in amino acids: CASSQTGGSYEQYF. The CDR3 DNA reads TGTGCCAGCAGTCAAACAGGGGGCTCCTACGAGCAGTACTTC.